These T cell receptor beta chains were read from a single sample in a study of blood T cell repertoires in COVID-19. Generated by immunoSEQ multiplex PCR, the TCRdb table keeps only in-frame clones and is missing some. The sample consists of approximately 260,000 clones, nearly 90% of them appearing once. Specimen: peripheral blood. Every receptor here comes from a woman aged 55 to 70 with COVID-19, enrolled during active disease. Both conserved end residues are part of each CDR3. A D gene is named only where the DNA matches it firmly. Size is omitted from some rows. Given values are once, few, many or a class for expanded clones.

j_call	clone_size	d_call	v_call	cdr3_aa	cdr3_nt
TRBJ1-2	-	-	TRBV4-3	CASSQELSVYGYTF	TGCGCCAGCAGCCAAGAGTTGTCAGTATATGGCTACACCTTC
TRBJ1-3	-	TRBD1	TRBV6-6	CASSKTGEVSGNTIYF	TGTGCCAGCAGCAAGACAGGGGAAGTCTCTGGAAACACCATATATTTT
TRBJ2-1	-	-	TRBV29-1	CSVDPQGLDNEQFF	TGCAGCGTTGATCCTCAGGGCTTGGACAATGAGCAGTTCTTC
TRBJ1-2	-	TRBD1	TRBV4-1	CASSQEGGRGYGYTF	TGCGCCAGCAGCCAAGAAGGGGGCAGGGGCTATGGCTACACCTTC
TRBJ1-5	few	TRBD1	TRBV19	CASSTPGTGLNQPQHF	TGTGCCAGTAGTACCCCCGGGACAGGCCTCAATCAGCCCCAGCATTTT
TRBJ1-3	-	TRBD1	TRBV19	CASRDSTGTGNTIYF	TGTGCCAGTAGGGATTCGACAGGGACAGGAAACACCATATATTTT
TRBJ1-1	once	TRBD1	TRBV4-3	CASSQESGQGSANTEAFF	TGCGCCAGCAGCCAAGAGTCGGGACAGGGGAGTGCGAACACTGAAGCTTTCTTT
TRBJ2-1	-	TRBD2	TRBV7-8	CASSVPGGAGNEQFF	TGTGCCAGCAGCGTCCCCGGGGGGGCAGGCAATGAGCAGTTCTTC
TRBJ2-1	-	-	TRBV4-1	CASSQDRRSSYNEQFF	TGCGCCAGCAGCCAAGATCGGAGGAGCTCCTACAATGAGCAGTTCTTC
TRBJ2-2	-	-	TRBV7-8	CASSRRQGGELFF	TGTGCCAGCAGCCGAAGACAGGGAGGAGAGCTGTTTTTT
TRBJ2-1	-	TRBD1	TRBV30	CAWTDRVTYNEQFF	TGTGCCTGGACCGACAGGGTCACCTACAATGAGCAGTTCTTC
TRBJ2-7	-	TRBD1	TRBV4-2	CASSQGQISYEQYF	TGTGCCAGCAGCCAGGGACAGATCTCCTACGAGCAGTACTTC
TRBJ1-2	-	-	TRBV9	CASSVDAIVASGYTF	TGTGCCAGCAGCGTAGACGCTATAGTAGCATCAGGCTACACCTTC
TRBJ1-1	-	-	TRBV6-5	CASSSTGNTEAFF	TGTGCCAGCAGTTCTACAGGGAACACTGAAGCTTTCTTT
TRBJ1-1	-	TRBD1	TRBV19	CASSSTGDTEAFF	TGTGCCAGTAGCTCCACAGGGGACACTGAAGCTTTCTTT
TRBJ1-5	-	-	TRBV9	CASSDQGSGQPQHF	TGTGCCAGCAGCGACCAGGGTTCGGGTCAGCCCCAGCATTTT
TRBJ1-1	-	-	TRBV30	CAWSANHRVNTEAFF	TGTGCCTGGAGTGCGAACCATCGGGTGAACACTGAAGCTTTCTTT
TRBJ1-2	-	TRBD1	TRBV19	CASSKGGVNYGYTF	TGTGCCAGTAGTAAAGGGGGCGTAAACTATGGCTACACCTTC
TRBJ2-7	-	-	TRBV7-2	CASSLASGAPYEQYF	TGTGCCAGCAGCTTAGCTTCAGGGGCCCCCTACGAGCAGTACTTC
TRBJ1-4	-	-	TRBV4-2	CASSQARQVHNEKLFF	TGTGCCAGCAGCCAAGCCCGACAGGTCCATAATGAAAAACTGTTTTTT
TRBJ2-7	-	TRBD1	TRBV2	CASSDQTGEPYEQYF	TGTGCCAGCAGTGACCAGACAGGGGAACCCTACGAGCAGTACTTC
TRBJ1-1	-	-	TRBV5-4	CASSSGTQTGDTEAFF	TGTGCCAGCAGCTCCGGGACACAAACTGGGGACACTGAAGCTTTCTTT
TRBJ1-6	-	-	TRBV6-5	CASTKGGNYNSPLHF	TGTGCCAGCACTAAAGGGGGTAACTATAATTCACCCCTCCACTTT
TRBJ2-6	-	-	TRBV5-1	CASKTGTYSGANVLTF	TGCGCCAGCAAAACCGGGACATACTCTGGGGCCAACGTCCTGACTTTC
TRBJ1-1	once	-	TRBV9	CASSVALDRENTEAFF	TGTGCCAGCAGCGTAGCTCTTGACAGAGAGAACACTGAAGCTTTCTTT
TRBJ2-5	-	-	TRBV18	CASSPGAPGETQYF	TGTGCCAGCTCACCGGGAGCCCCGGGGGAGACCCAGTACTTC
TRBJ2-3	-	-	TRBV3-1/TRBV3-2	CASSQAASQYRHTQYF	TGTGCCAGCAGCCAAGCGGCTAGCCAATACCGACATACGCAGTATTTT
TRBJ1-1	once	TRBD1	TRBV11-2	CASSFQGAQAFF	TGTGCCAGCAGCTTTCAGGGGGCGCAGGCTTTCTTT
TRBJ1-1	-	-	TRBV18	CASSPLQNTEAFF	TGTGCCAGCTCACCACTACAGAACACTGAAGCTTTCTTT
TRBJ1-1	-	-	TRBV5-4	CASSLVGGGVNTEAFF	TGTGCCAGCAGCTTGGTTGGGGGAGGGGTAAACACTGAAGCTTTCTTT
TRBJ1-6	-	TRBD1	TRBV4-3	CASSQGQGLTSPLHF	TGCGCCAGCAGCCAGGGACAGGGGTTAACTTCACCCCTCCACTTT
TRBJ2-5	-	-	TRBV7-9	CASSLGQSRGTQYF	TGTGCCAGCAGCCTCGGACAGTCTAGGGGGACCCAGTACTTC
TRBJ2-5	once	TRBD1	TRBV10-3	CAIRARGQYQETQYF	TGTGCCATCCGTGCCAGGGGACAGTACCAAGAGACCCAGTACTTC
TRBJ2-7	-	TRBD1	TRBV6-6	CASRPGTAFSYEQYF	TGTGCCAGCAGACCCGGGACAGCTTTCTCCTACGAGCAGTACTTC
TRBJ1-1	-	TRBD1	TRBV11-2	CASSSPRQGNTEAFF	TGTGCCAGCAGCTCACCCCGACAGGGGAACACTGAAGCTTTCTTT
TRBJ1-4	-	-	TRBV29-1	CSYRDTANEKLFF	TGCAGCTACAGGGACACGGCTAATGAAAAACTGTTTTTT
TRBJ1-4	-	-	TRBV24-1	CATSESGAFTKEKLFF	TGTGCCACCAGTGAATCCGGTGCATTCACTAAGGAAAAACTGTTTTTT
TRBJ1-1	-	TRBD1	TRBV4-3	CASTTTGGTAEAFF	TGCGCCAGCACGACGACAGGGGGCACCGCTGAAGCTTTCTTT
TRBJ1-2	-	-	TRBV7-2	CATGTTANYGYTF	TGTGCCACCGGAACGACTGCAAACTATGGCTACACCTTC
TRBJ2-3	-	TRBD2	TRBV6-1	CASSEGLAVDTQYF	TGTGCCAGCAGTGAGGGACTAGCGGTAGATACGCAGTATTTT
TRBJ1-2	-	-	TRBV7-8	CASSLVWGSGYTF	TGTGCCAGCAGCTTAGTCTGGGGCTCTGGCTACACCTTC